This T cell receptor beta chain stems from a study of T cell responses to AZD1222 COVID-19 vaccine. Whole-study results and caveats: Among those given AZD1222, only five to seven were seropositive at baseline. White British donors predominated, females outnumbered males, and clonal diversity was possibly underestimated.

Some clones are missing from TCRdb's copy, which holds only in-frame ones; the method was immunoSEQ multiplex PCR. The sample has 60,000 to 65,000 clones, 84% seen once. CDR1 is MNHEY, CDR2 SVGAGI, per germline. V gave up 4 bases and J gave up 10 bases; unmatched junction bases: 7. The CDR3 is made up of 15 amino acids. The table lists this clone with a few counts. Its antigen remains unknown. The material sequenced was peripheral blood, taken on day 0 of AZD1222 vaccination. The rearrangement links TRBV6-5 to TRBJ2-1, with 13 bases that match TRBD2. The TCR sequence derives from an adult in good health. CDR3 in DNA: TGTGCCAGCAGTTCTGAACTAGCGGGGGGGAGCGAGCAGTTCTTC. Translating it yields CASSSELAGGSEQFF.